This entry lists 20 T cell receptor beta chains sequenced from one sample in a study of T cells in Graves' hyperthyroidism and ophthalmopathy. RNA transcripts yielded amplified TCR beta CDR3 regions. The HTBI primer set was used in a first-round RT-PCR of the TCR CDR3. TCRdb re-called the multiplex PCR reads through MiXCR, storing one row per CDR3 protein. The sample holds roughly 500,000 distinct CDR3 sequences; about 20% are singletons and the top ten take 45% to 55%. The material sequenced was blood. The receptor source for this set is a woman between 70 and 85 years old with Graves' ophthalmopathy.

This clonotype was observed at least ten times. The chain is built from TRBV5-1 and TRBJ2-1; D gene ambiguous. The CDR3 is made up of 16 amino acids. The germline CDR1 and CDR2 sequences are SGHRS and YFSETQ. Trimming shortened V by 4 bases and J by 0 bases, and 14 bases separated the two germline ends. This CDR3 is CASSLQAVGSYNEQFF. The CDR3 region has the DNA TGCGCCAGCAGCCTCCAGGCGGTGGGCTCCTACAATGAGCAGTTCTTC. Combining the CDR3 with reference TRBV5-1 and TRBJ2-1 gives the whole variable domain KAGVTQTPRYLIKTRGQQVTLSCSPISGHRSVSWYQQTPGQGLQFLFEYFSETQRNKGNFPGRFSGRQFSNSRSEMNVSTLELGDSALYLCASSLQAVGSYNEQFFGPGTRLTVL.

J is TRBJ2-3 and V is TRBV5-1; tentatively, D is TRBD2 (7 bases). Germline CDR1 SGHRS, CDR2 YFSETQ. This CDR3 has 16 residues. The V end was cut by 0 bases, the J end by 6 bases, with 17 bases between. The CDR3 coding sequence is TGCGCCAGCAGCTTGGTGCTGGGAGGGGGGCAGGATACGCAGTATTTT. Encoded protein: CASSLVLGGGQDTQYF.

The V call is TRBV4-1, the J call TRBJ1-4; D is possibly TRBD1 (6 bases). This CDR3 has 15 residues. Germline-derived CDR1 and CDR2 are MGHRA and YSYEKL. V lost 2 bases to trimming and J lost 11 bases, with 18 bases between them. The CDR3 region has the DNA TGCGCCAGCAGCCAACCCACAGGGAGAGAGGGGAAACTGTTTTTT. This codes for CASSQPTGREGKLFF.

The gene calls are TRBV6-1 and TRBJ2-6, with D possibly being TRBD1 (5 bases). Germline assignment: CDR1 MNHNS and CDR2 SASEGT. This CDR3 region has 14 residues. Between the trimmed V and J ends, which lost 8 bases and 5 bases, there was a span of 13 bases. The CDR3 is CASWSRVRANVLTF. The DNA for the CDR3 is TGTGCCAGCTGGTCCAGGGTCAGGGCCAACGTCCTGACTTTC.

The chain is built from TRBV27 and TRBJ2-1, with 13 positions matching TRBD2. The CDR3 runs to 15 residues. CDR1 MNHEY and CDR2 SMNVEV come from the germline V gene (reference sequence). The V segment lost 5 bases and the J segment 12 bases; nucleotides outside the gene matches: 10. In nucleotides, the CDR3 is TGTGCCAGCAGTATACGGACTAGCGGGAGCGGAGTGCAGTTCTTC. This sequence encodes CASSIRTSGSGVQFF.

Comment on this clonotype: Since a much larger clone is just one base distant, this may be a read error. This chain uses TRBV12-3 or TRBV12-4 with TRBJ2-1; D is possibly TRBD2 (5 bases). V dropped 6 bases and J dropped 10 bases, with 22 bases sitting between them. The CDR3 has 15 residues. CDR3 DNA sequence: TGTGCCAGCAGCCTGGGGAGTCTAACGAGGCGAGAGCAGTTCTTC. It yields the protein CASSLGSLTRREQFF.

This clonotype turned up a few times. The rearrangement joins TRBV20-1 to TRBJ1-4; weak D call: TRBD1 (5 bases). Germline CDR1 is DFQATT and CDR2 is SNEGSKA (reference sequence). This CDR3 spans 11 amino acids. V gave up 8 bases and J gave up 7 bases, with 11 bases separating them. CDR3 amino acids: CSLGTGEKLFF. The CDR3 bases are TGCAGTCTGGGGACGGGTGAAAAACTGTTTTTT.

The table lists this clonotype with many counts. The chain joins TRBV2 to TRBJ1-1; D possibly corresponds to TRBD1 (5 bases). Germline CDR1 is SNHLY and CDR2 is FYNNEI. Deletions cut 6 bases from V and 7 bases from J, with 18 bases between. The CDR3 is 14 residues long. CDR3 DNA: TGTGCCAGCAGCGGTTCTACCGGGACGGTTGAAGCTTTCTTT. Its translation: CASSGSTGTVEAFF. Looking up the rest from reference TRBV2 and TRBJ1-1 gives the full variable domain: EPEVTQTPSHQVTQMGQEVILRCVPISNHLYFYWYRQILGQKVEFLVSFYNNEISEKSEIFDDQFSVERPDGSNFTLKIRSTKLEDSAMYFCASSGSTGTVEAFFGQGTRLTVV.

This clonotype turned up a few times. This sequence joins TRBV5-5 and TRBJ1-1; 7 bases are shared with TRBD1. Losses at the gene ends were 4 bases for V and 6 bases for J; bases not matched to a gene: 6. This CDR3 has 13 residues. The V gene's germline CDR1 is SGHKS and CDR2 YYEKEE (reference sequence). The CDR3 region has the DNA TGTGCCAGCAGCCCGACAGGGTTGCCTGAAGCTTTCTTT. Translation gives CASSPTGLPEAFF.

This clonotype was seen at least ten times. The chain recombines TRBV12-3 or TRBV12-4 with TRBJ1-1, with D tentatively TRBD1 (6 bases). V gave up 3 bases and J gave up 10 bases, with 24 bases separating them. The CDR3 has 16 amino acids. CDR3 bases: TGTGCCAGCAGTTTTGCGCGAGAGGGACACTCTTCAGGAGCTTTCTTT. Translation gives CASSFAREGHSSGAFF.

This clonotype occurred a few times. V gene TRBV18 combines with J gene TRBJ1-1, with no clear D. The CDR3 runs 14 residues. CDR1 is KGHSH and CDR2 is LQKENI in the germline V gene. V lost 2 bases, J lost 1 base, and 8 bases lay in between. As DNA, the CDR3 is TGTGCCAGCTCACCAGGATCAGGGAACACTGAAGCTTTCTTT. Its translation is CASSPGSGNTEAFF.

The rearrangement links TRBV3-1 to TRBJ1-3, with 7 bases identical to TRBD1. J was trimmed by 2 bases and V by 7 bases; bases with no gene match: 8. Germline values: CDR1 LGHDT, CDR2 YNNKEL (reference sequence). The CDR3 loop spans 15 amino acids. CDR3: CASTQGGGTGNTIYF. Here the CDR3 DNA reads TGTGCCAGCACCCAGGGGGGAGGAACTGGAAACACCATATATTTT.

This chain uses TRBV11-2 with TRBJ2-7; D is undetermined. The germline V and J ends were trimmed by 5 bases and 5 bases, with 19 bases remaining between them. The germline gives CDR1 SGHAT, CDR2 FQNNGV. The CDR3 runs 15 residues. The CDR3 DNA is TGTGCCAGCAGCCAAGATCTAACCCGCCGGGACGAGCAGTACTTC. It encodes CASSQDLTRRDEQYF.

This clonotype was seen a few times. CDR3 residues: CASSLAGAGIQYF. CDR3 sequence (DNA): TGTGCCAGCAGTTTAGCGGGAGCAGGCATTCAGTACTTC. The V gene is TRBV12-3 or TRBV12-4, the J gene TRBJ2-4, with D maybe TRBD2 (5 bases). Trimming left V 0 bases short and J 9 bases short, with 9 bases between. This CDR3 spans 13 amino acids.

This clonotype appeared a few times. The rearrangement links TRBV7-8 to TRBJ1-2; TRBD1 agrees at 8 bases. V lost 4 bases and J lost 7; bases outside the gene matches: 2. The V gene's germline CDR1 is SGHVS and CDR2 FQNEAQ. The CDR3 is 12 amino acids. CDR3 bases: TGTGCCAGCAGCTCGGACAGGGCTGGCTACACCTTC. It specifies CASSSDRAGYTF. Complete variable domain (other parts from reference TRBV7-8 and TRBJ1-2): GAGVSQSPRYKVAKRGQDVALRCDPISGHVSLFWYQQALGQGPEFLTYFQNEAQLDKSGLPSDRFFAERPEGSVSTLKIQRTQQEDSAVYLCASSSDRAGYTFGSGTRLTVV.

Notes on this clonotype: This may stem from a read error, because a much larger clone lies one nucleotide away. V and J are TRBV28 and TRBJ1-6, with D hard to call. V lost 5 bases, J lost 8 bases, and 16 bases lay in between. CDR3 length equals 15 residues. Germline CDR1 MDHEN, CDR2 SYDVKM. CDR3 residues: CASSTGPGRDSPLHF. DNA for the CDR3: TGTGCCAGCAGTACCGGACCCGGACGGGATTCACCCCTCCACTTT.

DNA of the CDR3: TGTGCCACCCTAGCGGGACCCCCTGGGGCCAACGTCCTGACTTTC. Residues: CATLAGPPGANVLTF. V is TRBV6-1 and J is TRBJ2-6; 9 bases align to TRBD2. Looked up from germline, CDR1 is MNHNS and CDR2 is SASEGT. The CDR3 is 15 amino acids. With V trimmed by 10 bases and J by 2 bases, 6 bases remained unmatched.

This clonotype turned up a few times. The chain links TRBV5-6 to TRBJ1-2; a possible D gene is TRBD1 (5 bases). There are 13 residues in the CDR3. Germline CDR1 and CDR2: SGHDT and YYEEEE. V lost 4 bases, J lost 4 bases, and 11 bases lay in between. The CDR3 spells CASSPQESYGYTF. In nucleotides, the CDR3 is TGTGCCAGCAGCCCACAGGAATCCTATGGCTACACCTTC. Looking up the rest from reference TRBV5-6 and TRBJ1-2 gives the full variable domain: DAGVTQSPTHLIKTRGQQVTLRCSPKSGHDTVSWYQQALGQGPQFIFQYYEEEERQRGNFPDRFSGHQFPNYSSELNVNALLLGDSALYLCASSPQESYGYTFGSGTRLTVV.

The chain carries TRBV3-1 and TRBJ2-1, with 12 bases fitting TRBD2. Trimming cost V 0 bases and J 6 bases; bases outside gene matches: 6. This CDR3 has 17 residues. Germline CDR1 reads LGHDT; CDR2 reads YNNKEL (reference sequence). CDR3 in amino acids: CASSQDWTSGKTNEQFF. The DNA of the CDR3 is TGTGCCAGCAGCCAAGATTGGACTAGCGGGAAAACCAATGAGCAGTTCTTC.

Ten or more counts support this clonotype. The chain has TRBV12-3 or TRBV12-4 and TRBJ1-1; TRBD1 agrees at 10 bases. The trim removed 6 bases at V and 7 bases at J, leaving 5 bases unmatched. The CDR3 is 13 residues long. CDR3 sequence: CASSEGQGVEAFF. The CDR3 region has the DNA TGTGCCAGCAGCGAAGGACAGGGGGTTGAAGCTTTCTTT.